This TCR beta chain derives from a study of glioma-infiltrating T cells. Study results and caveats: Above-expected tissue-blood divergence occurred in all gliomas, most in low-grade ones.

This clonotype was picked up a small number of times. The target antigen is unknown. Using RNA template, CDR3s of TCR alpha and beta were amplified with iRepertoire arm-PCR. For one-step reverse transcription and amplification, about 85-400 ng of tissue mRNA or PBMC total RNA was used. In TCRdb, the multiplex PCR reads were re-called with MiXCR into one record per CDR3 protein. Counted here are around 390,000 distinct CDR3 sequences, 35% to 45% occurring once; the ten biggest clones make up around 12%. This receptor was identified in a human donor with low-grade glioma or glioblastoma, undergoing nonglioma brain surgery, or in good health (not recorded which). Sequencing input: glioma tissue, nonneoplastic brain tissue, or PBMCs (not recorded which).

CDR3 in amino acids: CASSLTERPVPQHF. CDR3 coding DNA: TGTGCCAGCAGCTTAACGGAGCGTCCTGTTCCCCAGCATTTT. V is TRBV7-9 and J is TRBJ1-5; no definite D call. The germline V gene encodes CDR1 SEHNR and CDR2 FQNEAQ (reference sequence). The germline V and J ends were trimmed by 2 bases and 10 bases, with 15 bases remaining between them. There are 14 residues in the CDR3. The whole variable domain, remainder taken from reference TRBV7-9 and TRBJ1-5, is DTGVSQNPRHKITKRGQNVTFRCDPISEHNRLYWYRQTLGQGPEFLTYFQNEAQLEKSRLLSDRFSAERPKGSFSTLEIQRTEQGDSAMYLCASSLTERPVPQHFGDGTRLSIL.